The next 8 T cell receptor beta chains were all read from a single sample in a study of T-cell memory formation after mild COVID-19. TCRdb processed the 5' RACE reads anew with MiXCR; each CDR3 protein has one entry. The sample records some 200,000 distinct CDR3 sequences, 20% to 25% being singletons. Input material: PBMCs or a T cell subset sorted from them (not recorded which). These receptors originate from an adult woman who had mild COVID-19 (a few samples of this study predate the infection). Cell type and time point are not known.

This clonotype occurred a few times. The chain uses TRBV12-3 or TRBV12-4 and TRBJ1-5; D gene unclear. Trimming took off 5 bases at V and 5 bases at J, with 7 bases between the two ends. The CDR3 covers 12 residues. The CDR3: CASSPNDQPQHF. In DNA, the CDR3 is TGTGCCAGCAGTCCCAACGATCAGCCCCAGCATTTT.

In its sample, this clonotype was seen a few times. This chain links TRBV6-2 or TRBV6-3 with TRBJ1-1; D is unclear. V lost 4 bases and J lost 6, with 21 bases in between. Germline V gene sequence: CDR1 MNHEY, CDR2 SVGEGT. The CDR3 has 16 amino acids. The CDR3 nucleotides are TGTGCCAGCAGTTCCCACCAGTGGCAGGCGGGCGCTGAAGCTTTCTTT. It codes for CASSSHQWQAGAEAFF.

This clonotype turned up a few times. The chain combines TRBV29-1 with TRBJ2-7, with 8 bases lining up with TRBD1. Germline V CDR1 and CDR2: SQVTM, ANQGSEA. The CDR3 contains 12 residues. V lost 7 bases, J lost 2 bases, and 4 bases stayed unmatched. The CDR3 here is CSGMTGAYEQYF. The CDR3 DNA reads as TGCAGCGGCATGACAGGGGCCTACGAGCAGTACTTC.

The chain is built from TRBV4-3 and TRBJ2-1; 7 bases are shared with TRBD1. Losses at the gene ends were 3 bases for V and 3 bases for J; bases not matched to a gene: 5. The CDR3 spans 15 residues. Germline CDR1 reads LGHNA; CDR2 reads YSLEER. The DNA of the CDR3 is TGCGCCAGCAGCCAGACCGGGACAGTCTACAATGAGCAGTTCTTC. Amino acid sequence: CASSQTGTVYNEQFF.

This clonotype was observed a few times. For the CDR3, the DNA is TGTGCCAGCAGTGAAAGGGCTGACCCCTACAATGAGCAGTTCTTC. This codes for CASSERADPYNEQFF. This sequence joins TRBV2 and TRBJ2-1; D remains ambiguous. V was shortened by 2 bases and J by 2 bases, with 10 bases between the two germline ends. This CDR3 is 15 amino acids long. The germline V gene has CDR1 SNHLY and CDR2 FYNNEI. The full variable domain, rest sourced from reference TRBV2 and TRBJ2-1, is EPEVTQTPSHQVTQMGQEVILRCVPISNHLYFYWYRQILGQKVEFLVSFYNNEISEKSEIFDDQFSVERPDGSNFTLKIRSTKLEDSAMYFCASSERADPYNEQFFGPGTRLTVL.

This clonotype has only a few counts. The chain joins TRBV7-8 to TRBJ1-5; D is undetermined. Trimming stripped 2 bases from V and 3 bases from J, with 8 bases between. Germline assignment: CDR1 SGHVS and CDR2 FQNEAQ. The CDR3 has 14 residues. CDR3 DNA: TGTGCCAGCAGCTTAAGTTCAGACAATCAGCCCCAGCATTTT. This translates into CASSLSSDNQPQHF.

The chain has TRBV20-1 and TRBJ2-2, with TRBD2 identical over 10 bases. Germline V lookup: CDR1 DFQATT, CDR2 SNEGSKA (reference sequence). This CDR3 is 17 amino acids long. V lost 1 base and J lost 5; bases outside the gene matches: 10. CDR3 coding DNA: TGCAGTGCTAGAGGACCTAGCGGGGGCCGGGGGACCGGGGAGCTGTTTTTT. Encoded protein: CSARGPSGGRGTGELFF.

Ten or more counts support this clonotype. This chain connects TRBV7-9 to TRBJ2-7, with a possible D match to TRBD1 (8 bases). Per the germline V gene, CDR1 is SEHNR and CDR2 is FQNEAQ (reference sequence). The V gene lost 7 bases and the J gene lost 3 bases, with 16 bases spanning the gap. There are 14 residues in the CDR3. The DNA of the CDR3 is TGTGCCAGCACCCGGACAGGGAGGGACTACGAGCAGTACTTC. Its protein product is CASTRTGRDYEQYF.